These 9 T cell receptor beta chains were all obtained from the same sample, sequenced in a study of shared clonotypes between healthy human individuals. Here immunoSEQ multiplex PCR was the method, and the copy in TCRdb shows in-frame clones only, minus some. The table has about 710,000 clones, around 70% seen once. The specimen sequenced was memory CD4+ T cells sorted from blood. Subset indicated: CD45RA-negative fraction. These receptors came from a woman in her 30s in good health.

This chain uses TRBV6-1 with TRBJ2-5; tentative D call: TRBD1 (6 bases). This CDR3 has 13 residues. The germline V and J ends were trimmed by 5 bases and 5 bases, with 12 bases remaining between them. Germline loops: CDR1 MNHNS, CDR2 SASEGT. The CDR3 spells CASSLNRDETQYF. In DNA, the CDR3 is TGTGCCAGCAGTCTCAACAGGGACGAGACCCAGTACTTC.

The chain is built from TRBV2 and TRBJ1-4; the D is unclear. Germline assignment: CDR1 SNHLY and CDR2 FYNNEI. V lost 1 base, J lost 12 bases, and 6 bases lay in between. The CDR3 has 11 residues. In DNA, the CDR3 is TGTGCCAGCAGTGAAGGTGGGGAACTGTTTTTT. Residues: CASSEGGELFF. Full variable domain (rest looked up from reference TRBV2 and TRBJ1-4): EPEVTQTPSHQVTQMGQEVILRCVPISNHLYFYWYRQILGQKVEFLVSFYNNEISEKSEIFDDQFSVERPDGSNFTLKIRSTKLEDSAMYFCASSEGGELFFGSGTQLSVL.

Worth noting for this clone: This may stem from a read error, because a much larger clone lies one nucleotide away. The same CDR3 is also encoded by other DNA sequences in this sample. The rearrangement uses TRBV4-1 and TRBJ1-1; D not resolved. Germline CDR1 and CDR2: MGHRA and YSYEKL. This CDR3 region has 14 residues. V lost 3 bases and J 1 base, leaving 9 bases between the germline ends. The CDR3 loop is CASSQEDGNTEAFF. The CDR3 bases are TGCGCCAGCAGCCAGGAGGACGGGAACACTGAAGCTTTCTTT.

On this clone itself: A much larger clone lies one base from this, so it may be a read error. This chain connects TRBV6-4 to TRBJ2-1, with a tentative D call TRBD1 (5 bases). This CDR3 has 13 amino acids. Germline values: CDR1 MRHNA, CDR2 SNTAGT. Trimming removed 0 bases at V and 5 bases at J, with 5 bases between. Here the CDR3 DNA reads TGTGCCAGCAGTGACTCGGACAACAATGAGCAGTTCTTC. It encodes CASSDSDNNEQFF.

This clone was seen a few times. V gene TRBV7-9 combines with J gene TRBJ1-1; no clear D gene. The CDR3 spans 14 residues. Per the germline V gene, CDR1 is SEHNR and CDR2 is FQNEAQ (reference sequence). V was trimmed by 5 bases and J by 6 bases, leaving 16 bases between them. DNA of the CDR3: TGTGCCAGCAGCATCAGAACGTCTCAACCTGAAGCTTTCTTT. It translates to CASSIRTSQPEAFF.

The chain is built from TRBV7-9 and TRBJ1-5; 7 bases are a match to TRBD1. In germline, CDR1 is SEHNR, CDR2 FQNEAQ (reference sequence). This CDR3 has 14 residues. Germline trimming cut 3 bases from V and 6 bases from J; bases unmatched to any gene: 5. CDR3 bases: TGTGCCAGCAGCTTGGACAGGACAATTCAGCCCCAGCATTTT. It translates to CASSLDRTIQPQHF.

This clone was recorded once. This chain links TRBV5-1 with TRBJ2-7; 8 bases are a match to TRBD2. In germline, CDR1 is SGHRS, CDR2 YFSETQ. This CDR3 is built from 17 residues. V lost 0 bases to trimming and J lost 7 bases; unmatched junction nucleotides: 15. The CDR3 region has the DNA TGCGCCAGCAGCTTGGAATTGGTAGCGGGATCCCTCGGAGAGCAGTACTTC. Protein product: CASSLELVAGSLGEQYF.

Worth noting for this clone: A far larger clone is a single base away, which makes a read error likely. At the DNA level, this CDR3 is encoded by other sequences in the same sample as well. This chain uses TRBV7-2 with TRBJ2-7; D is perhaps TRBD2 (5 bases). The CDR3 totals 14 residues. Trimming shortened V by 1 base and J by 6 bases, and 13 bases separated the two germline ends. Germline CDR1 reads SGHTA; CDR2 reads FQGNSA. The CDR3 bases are TGTGCCAGCAGCTTAGTGCTGGCTAGCACCGAGCAGTACTTC. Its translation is CASSLVLASTEQYF.

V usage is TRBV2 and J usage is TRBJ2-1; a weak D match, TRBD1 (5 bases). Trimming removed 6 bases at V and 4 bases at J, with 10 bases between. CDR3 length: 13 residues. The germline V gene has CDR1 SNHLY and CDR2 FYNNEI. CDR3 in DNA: TGTGCCAGCAGCGACAGCACTTACAATGAGCAGTTCTTC. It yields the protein CASSDSTYNEQFF.